This TCR beta chain was sequenced during a study of cytomegalovirus exposure and HLA in healthy donors. The PCR used 60 Vbeta and 13 Jbeta primers. TCRdb keeps only in-frame clones here, not all; method: immunoSEQ multiplex PCR. The sample lists 63,000 or so clones, around four fifths occurring once. In germline, CDR1 is SGHRS, CDR2 YFSETQ. V was clipped by 0 bases and J by 5 bases, with 14 bases between them. The CDR3 has 15 residues. Sequencing was done on a sample of PBMCs. The receptor comes from a young woman in good health and CMV-seronegative. The chain combines TRBV5-1 with TRBJ1-2; perhaps TRBD1 as D (5 bases). The CDR3 protein is CASSLVSGQGYGYTF. The CDR3, as DNA: TGCGCCAGCAGCTTGGTCTCTGGACAAGGATATGGCTACACCTTC.